This T cell receptor (beta chain) derives from a study of identical twins (TCRdb year 2016). In the study overall: The study deep-sequenced TCR alpha and beta repertoires from monozygotic twins, unrelated adults of various ages and cord blood to test whether fetal clonotypes persist. To rule out contamination, the twin experiments were replicated at different times with different library preparation protocols.

Broad study findings and their caveats: In monozygotic twins, out-of-frame TCR alpha sharing was systematically underestimated by recombination models, although the models agreed with sharing between unrelated individuals. In beta out-of-frame sequences, excess twin sharing was weaker, because having fewer shared sequences lowered the signal-to-noise ratio. Fewer insertions were carried by abundant cord blood beta clonotypes; a weaker similar trend was observed in young adult naive repertoires, while no such trend was observed in memory repertoires. Because the same donors could not be followed over many years, conclusions were based on cross-sectional statistical analysis. Compared with coincidental sharing between unrelated individuals, an excess of low generation-probability sequences was observed among out-of-frame TCR alpha sequences shared between twins. Zero-insertion analyses could be partly confounded by invariant T cells such as MAIT and iNKT, although diverse VJ usage argued against such confounding for most clonotypes.

Every donor in the study was a healthy Caucasian. The twin cohort comprised three pairs of female monozygotic twins, all aged roughly 18 to 30 years. Using Miltenyi CD45RO+ enrichment and human naive T-cell isolation kits, memory (CD45RO+) and naive T cells were isolated from PBMC. This clonotype has a count of ten or more. This receptor's antigen is unknown. It has no much larger one-base neighbor in the sample; base qualities were not kept. The library was made by 5' RACE. Instrument on record: Illumina HiSeq 2000. A universal primer binding site was added through template switching, and the final cDNA carried a unique molecular identifier so that TCR cDNA molecules could be counted accurately. Specific primers in the conserved constant-segment region were used to synthesize first-strand cDNA for TCR alpha and beta chains. To control for contamination, every cDNA library was double barcoded, receiving both a SMART-Mk sample barcode and Illumina barcodes. TruSeq adapter sequences, together with Illumina sample barcodes, were added in two successive PCR steps. The Illumina HiSeq platform was used with custom primers to sequence TCR alpha and beta cDNA libraries. From the authors' description of their analysis: Unique molecular identifiers were extracted from raw reads with MiGEC, and CDR3 positions were determined with MiXCR. Recombination models were inferred per individual with the repgenHMM and IGoR tools using an EM algorithm. The analysis of shared clonotypes was done with the tcR package in R, with sharing normalized by the product of cloneset sizes. To study raw recombination free of thymic and clonal selection effects, out-of-frame nonproductive sequences were analyzed. The public reads were run again by TCRdb, first through fastp at Q25 and then through MiXCR, and only productive beta chains were kept. Identical CDR3 proteins give one entry, which carries the most common genes and DNA. These V and J calls are TCRdb output, not the study's own analysis. The sample includes about 260,000 distinct CDR3 sequences, with approximately 7% observed a single time. The leading ten clones occupy around 3.4% of the sample.

At the junction V is shortened by 7 bases and J by 3 bases, with 20 bases in between. The cysteine opens and the phenylalanine closes a CDR3 of 16 amino acids. Just CDR3 DNA is preserved here, 48 bases in frame from base 1. These data also formed part of another study, on yellow fever vaccine responses in identical twins. The second paper further reports: The T cell response to vaccination in identical twins was reported by the authors to appear partly convergent and partly personalized. In the study, vaccine-responding T cell clones were precisely tracked in identical twins.

Recombination joined TRBV6-7 with TRBJ2-3; TRBD2 might be the D gene, on 5 matching bases. TRBV6-7 is given ORF status, its function remaining uncertain. The sample comprised memory (CD45RO+) T cells sorted from blood. The cell subset or site label for this specimen denotes: CD45RO+ enriched T cells. The receptor's source is a woman younger than 30 in good health. In nucleotides, the sequence is TGTGCCAGCAAACCGCCAGCGGTCTCCGGTACAGATACGCAGTATTTT. This gives the protein CASKPPAVSGTDTQYF.